This TCR beta chain emerged from a study of blood T cell repertoires in COVID-19. Study background: Nucleic acid was either cDNA or gDNA, and it came from T cells, B-cell-depleted T cells, or PBMCs.

The authors' processing: From reference gene primer amplification, estimates of nucleated cell counts were derived. Libraries were prepared by immunoSEQ multiplex PCR; TCRdb keeps only in-frame clonotypes and omits some of them. The V and J calls and clone size come from that table; D and trimming were worked out from the DNA. The table includes under 300,000 clones, 84% detected once. Deletions cut 2 bases from V and 3 bases from J, with 11 bases between. This CDR3 is 14 amino acids long. CDR1 is SGHTA and CDR2 is FQGNSA in the germline V gene. The receptor's source is a middle-aged man who had recovered from COVID-19. The specimen sequenced was peripheral blood. This rearrangement joins TRBV7-2 to TRBJ2-7; no definite D call. The CDR3: CASSLKASYYEQYF. CDR3 DNA: TGTGCCAGCAGCTTAAAAGCGTCCTACTACGAGCAGTACTTC.